The 19 T cell receptor beta chains in this list originate from one sample, sequenced in a study of identical twins. Each CDR3 protein is one row after TCRdb ran MiXCR on the 5' RACE reads. Among 470,000 or so distinct CDR3 sequences listed, approximately 24% were seen once. These data also formed part of another study, on T cells expressing NK-cell markers.

Sequenced material: CD4+ T cells sorted from blood. These receptors came from a woman in her late teens or twenties in good health.

This clonotype was seen more than once but under ten times. The chain uses TRBV5-1 and TRBJ1-3; the D is unclear. CDR3 size: 14 residues. The germline V and J ends were trimmed by 2 bases and 0 bases, with 6 bases remaining between them. Germline V lookup: CDR1 SGHRS, CDR2 YFSETQ. CDR3 nucleotides: TGCGCCAGCAGCTTCGTGGGCTCTGGAAACACCATATATTTT. It is translated as CASSFVGSGNTIYF.

This clonotype was seen a handful of times. V and J are TRBV5-1 and TRBJ1-4; TRBD1 might be the D (6 bases). The V and J ends lost 4 bases and 5 bases respectively, with 12 bases between them. The CDR3 covers 14 residues. Germline CDR1 SGHRS, CDR2 YFSETQ. The CDR3 nucleotides read TGCGCCAGCAGCCAGACAGGACTAAATGAAAAACTGTTTTTT. Protein: CASSQTGLNEKLFF.

The chain joins TRBV5-1 to TRBJ2-1; 10 bases agree with TRBD2. The CDR3 runs 13 residues. Trimming took 2 bases from V and 10 from J; bases not matched to a gene: 3. CDR1 and CDR2 (germline): SGHRS, YFSETQ. The CDR3: CASSLLAGLEQFF. In DNA, the CDR3 is TGCGCCAGCAGCTTACTAGCGGGATTGGAGCAGTTCTTC.

This clonotype was seen a handful of times. The chain joins TRBV5-6 to TRBJ1-5; maybe TRBD1 (6 bases). CDR3 length: 14 residues. CDR1 is SGHDT and CDR2 is YYEEEE in the germline V gene. V lost 7 bases and J 4 bases, leaving 15 bases between the germline ends. The CDR3 sequence is CASPVPGDNQPQHF. In nucleotides, the CDR3 is TGTGCCAGCCCGGTTCCAGGGGATAATCAGCCCCAGCATTTT.

This chain links TRBV24-1 with TRBJ2-2; D perhaps matches TRBD2 (5 bases). Per the germline V gene, CDR1 is KGHDR and CDR2 is SFDVKD. V lost 4 bases and J 8 bases, leaving 7 bases between the germline ends. The CDR3 spans 12 residues. The CDR3 loop reads CATSERTGELFF. The CDR3 DNA reads TGTGCCACCAGTGAACGGACTGGGGAGCTGTTTTTT.

This chain joins TRBV20-1 and TRBJ2-3; perhaps TRBD2 as D (5 bases). This CDR3 is 13 amino acids long. CDR1 is DFQATT and CDR2 is SNEGSKA in the germline V gene (reference sequence). Trimming pared 5 bases from V and 2 bases from J, leaving 11 bases between. The CDR3 DNA sequence: TGCAGTGCTCCGGACTTGATCACAGATACGCAGTATTTT. Translating gives CSAPDLITDTQYF.

This clonotype was observed once. The V gene is TRBV11-3, the J gene TRBJ2-1; 10 positions agree with TRBD1. CDR1 is SGHNT and CDR2 is YENEEA in the germline V gene. The V gene end was trimmed by 6 bases and the J gene end by 13 bases; junction bases not matched to a gene: 12. CDR3 length: 14 amino acids. Here the CDR3 reads CASRLRDRGQNQFF. CDR3 in DNA: TGTGCCAGCAGACTACGGGACAGGGGTCAGAACCAGTTCTTC.

The chain carries TRBV20-1 and TRBJ2-1; the match to TRBD2 covers 11 bases. The V gene end was trimmed by 0 bases and the J gene end by 6 bases; junction bases not matched to a gene: 4. The CDR3 covers 15 residues. CDR1 and CDR2 (germline): DFQATT, SNEGSKA (reference sequence). The CDR3 region has the DNA TGCAGTGCTAGAGAGAGGACTAGCGGGCGCAATGAGCAGTTCTTC. This gives the protein CSARERTSGRNEQFF.

A few counts support this clonotype. The chain is built from TRBV10-2 and TRBJ2-1; the D gene is possibly TRBD2 (6 bases). CDR3 size: 15 residues. V was trimmed by 11 bases and J by 2 bases, leaving 19 bases between them. Germline assignment: CDR1 WSHSY and CDR2 SAAADI. CDR3 nucleotides: TGCGCCGCCCGGTCGTCCGGGAGCACCTACAATGAGCAGTTCTTC. Translating it yields CAARSSGSTYNEQFF.

The CDR3 loop is CASSLGVATTDTQYF. The CDR3 nucleotides read TGTGCCAGCAGCTTAGGGGTAGCGACCACAGATACGCAGTATTTT. The chain combines TRBV11-3 with TRBJ2-3; D might be TRBD2 (5 bases). CDR3 length equals 15 residues. The germline V gene has CDR1 SGHNT and CDR2 YENEEA. The V and J ends lost 1 base and 2 bases respectively, with 10 bases between them.

This clonotype was observed a few times. The chain recombines TRBV5-1 with TRBJ2-1; 7 bases are a match to TRBD2. CDR3 size: 16 residues. Germline V CDR1 and CDR2: SGHRS, YFSETQ. With V trimmed by 3 bases and J by 0 bases, 6 bases remained unmatched. CDR3 amino acids: CASSSGLSRSYNEQFF. The DNA of the CDR3 is TGCGCCAGCAGCTCGGGACTATCCCGCTCCTACAATGAGCAGTTCTTC.

There are many counts of this clonotype. The chain has TRBV12-3 or TRBV12-4 and TRBJ1-1, with 9 bases identical to TRBD1. The V and J ends lost 5 bases and 4 bases, in that order; junction bases with no gene match: 5. The CDR3 spans 14 residues. The CDR3 bases are TGTGCCAGCAGTCCCCTGGACAGGGGCACTGAAGCTTTCTTT. Its translation: CASSPLDRGTEAFF.

The V gene is TRBV18, the J gene TRBJ1-2, with D uncertain. Germline CDR1 KGHSH, CDR2 LQKENI. The CDR3 runs 13 residues. V lost 3 bases to trimming and J lost 4 bases, with 9 bases between them. As DNA, the CDR3 is TGTGCCAGCTCACCGAGGGAACTCTATGGCTACACCTTC. It codes for CASSPRELYGYTF.

Points on this clonotype: The CDR3 does not end in the conserved phenylalanine or tryptophan, so this is likely a read error. The V gene is TRBV20-1, the J gene TRBJ2-3, with D unresolved. Germline values: CDR1 DFQATT, CDR2 SNEGSKA (reference sequence). The CDR3 is 11 amino acids. Trimming took 3 bases from V and 4 from J, leaving 5 bases between them. Written as DNA, the CDR3 is TGCAGTGCTAGTCGGGCAGATACGCAGTATTTG. It yields the protein CSASRADTQYL.

This clonotype has just a few counts. The chain is built from TRBV29-1 and TRBJ1-2, with a possible D match to TRBD1 (5 bases). Germline V gives CDR1 SQVTM, CDR2 ANQGSEA. This CDR3 is 12 amino acids long. Deletions cut 4 bases from V and 7 bases from J, with 13 bases between. CDR3 loop: CSVGARGFGYTF. DNA of the CDR3: TGCAGCGTTGGGGCTAGGGGTTTTGGCTACACCTTC.

The chain couples TRBV9 to TRBJ1-2; 8 bases fit TRBD1. The CDR3 contains 14 residues. The V gene end was trimmed by 5 bases and the J gene end by 8 bases; junction bases not matched to a gene: 11. Germline V lookup: CDR1 SGDLS, CDR2 YYNGEE. CDR3 amino acids: CASSARTGIGGYTF. Here the CDR3 DNA reads TGTGCCAGCAGTGCCCGGACAGGGATCGGCGGCTACACCTTC.

The rearrangement uses TRBV5-5 and TRBJ2-5; 12 nucleotides match TRBD2. Trimming cost V 3 bases and J 5 bases; bases outside gene matches: 5. The germline CDR1 and CDR2 sequences are SGHKS and YYEKEE (reference sequence). The CDR3 covers 15 residues. For the CDR3, the DNA is TGTGCCAGCAGCTGGACTAGCGGGGTCGGGGAGACCCAGTACTTC. The encoded protein is CASSWTSGVGETQYF.

The chain has TRBV6-5 and TRBJ2-5; no clear D gene. With 5 bases removed from V and 4 bases from J, the gap between germline ends came to 14 bases. The CDR3 sequence is 14 residues long. Looked up from germline, CDR1 is MNHEY and CDR2 is SVGAGI. In nucleotides, the CDR3 is TGTGCCAGCAGTAACCGACTTATCATAGAGACCCAGTACTTC. Protein: CASSNRLIIETQYF.

This clonotype was seen a few times. V and J are TRBV7-2 and TRBJ2-5; TRBD1 is a possible D gene (6 bases). This CDR3 is built from 12 residues. Germline V gene data show CDR1 as SGHTA and CDR2 as FQGNSA. The V end lost 7 bases, the J end lost 5 bases, and 11 bases lay between the germline ends. CDR3 in amino acids: CASNREWETQYF. DNA of the CDR3: TGTGCCAGCAACAGGGAGTGGGAGACCCAGTACTTC.